One TCR beta chain is described in this entry. The antigen is undetermined. Sequenced by immunoSEQ multiplex PCR; TCRdb stores in-frame clones only, minus some. The sample has approximately 38,000 clones, roughly 85% seen once. These data belong to a study of a mutant IDH1 vaccine in newly diagnosed glioma. Overall study: The treated population exhibited a male proportion of roughly 62%, a female proportion of roughly 38%, and a mean age of roughly 39 years. Most patients had radiochemotherapy with temozolomide before enrollment; others had one alone. Study-level points and caveats: Among top peripheral T cell clonotypes, changes seemed unrelated to pseudoprogression. Vaccination induced immune responses in roughly 93% of patients.

Regarding time point: week 5, during vaccination. One vaccine dose held 300 ug of mutant IDH1 20-mer peptide and came with topical imiquimod. The CDR3 spans 17 residues. Germline V lookup: CDR1 SGHRS, CDR2 YFSETQ. J lost 2 bases, V lost 0 bases, and 7 bases had no gene match. Sequenced material: PBMCs, taken from a glioma patient whose treatment included an IDH1 peptide vaccine. The sequence was obtained from a man aged 35 to 55 with glioma. The chain links TRBV5-1 to TRBJ2-2, with 7 bases that match TRBD1. This chain's CDR3 is CASSLGAWTGNTGELFF. CDR3 in DNA: TGCGCCAGCAGCTTGGGGGCTTGGACAGGCAACACCGGGGAGCTGTTTTTT.